This T cell receptor (beta chain) stems from a study of blood T cell repertoires in COVID-19. V lost 6 bases, J lost 12 bases, and 21 bases lay in between. CDR3 length equals 13 residues. Germline CDR1 and CDR2: SQVTM and ANQGSEA. Categorization into cohorts depended on clinical history that participants reported. Original analysis: Nucleated cell counts were estimated from reference gene primer amplification. Assay: immunoSEQ multiplex PCR; the TCRdb copy retains only in-frame clones and omits some. V and J calls and clone size are given by that table; D and trimming were obtained from the DNA. This sample carries 350,000 to 400,000 clones, approximately 87% of them seen once, and the ten largest clones take approximately 1.8%.

This receptor was taken from a man between 35 and 55 years old in a cohort exposed to, infected with or recovered from COVID-19 (not recorded which). This chain joins TRBV29-1 and TRBJ2-1, with a weak D call TRBD2 (6 bases). Sequences were obtained from PBMCs or T cells enriched from blood (not recorded which). CDR3 amino acids: CSVGVGGMGGQFF. The CDR3 nucleotides are TGCAGCGTGGGAGTCGGCGGGATGGGCGGGCAGTTCTTC.